This T cell receptor beta chain was found in a study of post-analysis software for immune sequencing data. Across the whole study: The disease courses covered relapsing-remitting, secondary progressive and progressive-relapsing multiple sclerosis. Study-level findings and limits: Samples made in the same batch grouped tightly together by F measure. There was significantly lower normalized Chao1 diversity in multiple sclerosis patients than in controls.

Details on this clonotype: The antigen is unknown.

Tagging with unique molecular identifiers was a feature of the TCR beta cDNA libraries. TCRdb reprocessed the PCR reads with MiXCR, giving one entry per CDR3 protein. Among 750,000 to 950,000 distinct CDR3 sequences listed, 53% were seen once. This TCR derives from a girl aged 5-17 years with multiple sclerosis. Specimen: blood.

This CDR3 reads CSAQGLAEDNEQFF. The CDR3 DNA reads as TGCAGTGCTCAGGGGCTAGCAGAAGACAATGAGCAGTTCTTC. This sequence joins TRBV20-1 and TRBJ2-1; tentative D call: TRBD1 (6 bases). The CDR3 length is 14 residues. V was trimmed by 5 bases and J by 5 bases, leaving 16 bases between them. The V gene's germline CDR1 is DFQATT and CDR2 SNEGSKA (reference sequence).